Here is one TCR beta chain with its context. The antigen is not known. Relative to the germline gene, one junction end is altered; a read error may explain this. A sample-barcoded 5' primer and a J-beta primer mix were used in a second PCR of roughly 7 to 11 cycles. Tags on each cDNA molecule came from a template-switch adaptor with 12 random nucleotides. TCRdb reprocessed the 5' RACE reads via MiXCR and lists one record per CDR3 protein. The sample lists about 1.8 million distinct CDR3 sequences; 40% to 55% were seen once. This entry belongs to a study of blood T cells in healthy people across ages. Study-wide findings and caveats: Naive and antigen-experienced cells could not be conclusively compared, given unsorted PBMCs.

The sequenced sample was blood. This clonotype was sampled from a woman in her thirties or forties in good health.

The CDR3 spells CANSTGAHNEQFF. The DNA of the CDR3 is TGTGCCAACAGCACAGGCGCTCACAATGAGCAGTTCTTC. The chain combines TRBV7-3 with TRBJ2-1; weak D call: TRBD1 (5 bases). In germline, CDR1 is SGHTA, CDR2 FQGTGA. The CDR3 is made up of 13 amino acids.